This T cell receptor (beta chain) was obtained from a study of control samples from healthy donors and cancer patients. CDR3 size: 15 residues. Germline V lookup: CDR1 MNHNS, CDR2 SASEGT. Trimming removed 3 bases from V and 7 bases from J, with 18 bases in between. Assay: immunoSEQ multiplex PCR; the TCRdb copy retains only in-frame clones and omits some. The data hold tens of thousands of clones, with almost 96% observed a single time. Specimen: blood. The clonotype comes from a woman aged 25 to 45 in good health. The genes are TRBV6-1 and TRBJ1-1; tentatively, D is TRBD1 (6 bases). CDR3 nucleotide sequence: TGTGCCAGCAGTGACACGGGGGCAGTAAGTATTGAAGCTTTCTTT. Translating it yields CASSDTGAVSIEAFF.